One and the same sample provided the 14 T cell receptor beta chains below, sequenced in a study of neoadjuvant anti-PD-1 for oral cavity cancer. This table comes from immunoSEQ multiplex PCR, and its TCRdb copy is limited to in-frame clones, with some not included. The sample includes around 70,000 clones, 70% to 90% of them seen just once. Specified time point: after neoadjuvant nivolumab, at surgical resection. The sequences come from PBMCs, collected after nivolumab (anti-PD-1) treatment. The receptor set was obtained from a person aged 40 to 85 with oral cavity squamous cell carcinoma.

The CDR3 reads CSATRGQNYGYTF. For the CDR3, the DNA is TGCAGCGCCACCCGGGGACAGAACTATGGCTACACCTTC. The chain has TRBV29-1 and TRBJ1-2, with 7 nucleotides matching TRBD1. Germline CDR1 is SQVTM and CDR2 is ANQGSEA. The CDR3 spans 13 residues. The ends lost 7 bases at V and 2 bases at J; junction bases unmatched: 7. The full variable domain, with the rest looked up from reference TRBV29-1 and TRBJ1-2, is SAVISQKPSRDICQRGTSLTIQCQVDSQVTMMFWYRQQPGQSLTLIATANQGSEATYESGFVIDKFPISRPNLTFSTLTVSNMSPEDSSIYLCSATRGQNYGYTFGSGTRLTVV.

The J gene is TRBJ1-4, the V gene TRBV6-5, with TRBD1 identical over 8 bases. This CDR3 spans 15 amino acids. Germline CDR1 MNHEY, CDR2 SVGAGI. J gave up 7 bases and V 3 bases, and 7 bases lay outside the gene matches. The CDR3 region is CASSYSGQGGEKLFF. The CDR3 nucleotides read TGTGCCAGCAGTTATTCCGGACAGGGCGGTGAAAAACTGTTTTTT.

The chain uses TRBV14 and TRBJ1-1, with D possibly TRBD1 on 6 matching bases. CDR3 length: 15 amino acids. The germline gives CDR1 SGHDN, CDR2 FVKESK. V lost 4 bases to trimming and J lost 4 bases, with 16 bases between them. This CDR3 reads CASSPGGALSTEAFF. The CDR3, as DNA: TGTGCCAGCAGCCCCGGGGGGGCGCTGAGCACTGAAGCTTTCTTT.

The V and J genes are TRBV5-4 and TRBJ1-1; the D is unclear. V was clipped by 0 bases and J by 5 bases, with 5 bases between them. The CDR3 runs to 12 residues. Germline V lookup: CDR1 SGHNT, CDR2 YYREEE (reference sequence). CDR3 sequence reads: CASSLERTEAFF. In nucleotides, the CDR3 is TGTGCCAGCAGCTTGGAACGTACTGAAGCTTTCTTT.

The rearrangement joins TRBV11-3 to TRBJ2-1, with 14 positions matching TRBD2. With 5 bases clipped from V and 8 bases from J, the junction kept 5 bases outside the gene matches. In germline, CDR1 is SGHNT, CDR2 YENEEA. The CDR3 totals 15 residues. The CDR3 here is CASSPGLAGVDEQFF. For the CDR3, the DNA is TGTGCCAGCAGCCCGGGACTAGCGGGAGTCGATGAGCAGTTCTTC.

The chain has TRBV7-2 and TRBJ2-7; D not resolved. Per germline, CDR1 SGHTA and CDR2 FQGNSA. This CDR3 has 13 residues. V lost 2 bases and J 0 bases, leaving 5 bases between the germline ends. The DNA of the CDR3 is TGTGCCAGCAGCTTATCTTCCTCCTACGAGCAGTACTTC. It is translated as CASSLSSSYEQYF.

The chain combines TRBV6-1 with TRBJ1-1; D is perhaps TRBD1 (5 bases). The CDR3 is 14 residues long. Germline loops: CDR1 MNHNS, CDR2 SASEGT. V gave up 4 bases and J gave up 4 bases, with 13 bases separating them. The CDR3 sequence: CASSGPGGTTEAFF. CDR3 in DNA: TGTGCCAGCAGTGGCCCGGGGGGGACCACTGAAGCTTTCTTT.

The V call is TRBV7-3, the J call TRBJ2-3, with D unresolved. V was cut by 3 bases and J by 5 bases, with 9 bases left in between. Germline V gene sequence: CDR1 SGHTA, CDR2 FQGTGA. This CDR3 region has 13 residues. This CDR3 reads CASSFNGKDTQYF. The CDR3, as DNA: TGTGCCAGCAGCTTTAATGGAAAAGATACGCAGTATTTT.

V is TRBV13 and J is TRBJ2-2, with TRBD2 matching over 10 bases. CDR3 length: 16 residues. Losses at the gene ends were 5 bases for V and 4 bases for J; bases not matched to a gene: 7. Germline V CDR1 and CDR2: PRHDT, FYEKMQ (reference sequence). The CDR3 protein is CASSPSLAGATGELFF. CDR3 DNA: TGTGCCAGCAGCCCGTCTCTAGCGGGGGCCACCGGGGAGCTGTTTTTT.

The V and J genes are TRBV7-3 and TRBJ2-3; TRBD2 matches at 15 bases. V lost 0 bases, J lost 1 base, and 5 bases stayed unmatched. Germline V CDR1 and CDR2: SGHTA, FQGTGA. The CDR3 is made up of 19 amino acids. The CDR3 sequence is CASSLTGLAGGRGTDTQYF. As DNA, the CDR3 is TGTGCCAGCAGCTTAACGGGACTAGCGGGAGGACGCGGCACAGATACGCAGTATTTT.

This chain links TRBV19 with TRBJ2-2; weak D call: TRBD1 (5 bases). This CDR3 comprises 14 residues. Per the germline V gene, CDR1 is LNHDA and CDR2 is SQIVND (reference sequence). Trimming removed 4 bases from V and 4 bases from J, with 10 bases in between. In nucleotides, the CDR3 is TGTGCCAGTAGTACTGATGGGGCCACCGGGGAGCTGTTTTTT. Protein: CASSTDGATGELFF.

The chain links TRBV5-1 to TRBJ2-7; 7 bases line up with TRBD2. This CDR3 spans 15 amino acids. The V and J ends lost 0 bases and 6 bases, in that order; junction bases with no gene match: 9. Germline CDR1 SGHRS, CDR2 YFSETQ. Written as DNA, the CDR3 is TGCGCCAGCAGCTTGGGCGCGGGAGTGGTTGCCGAGCAGTACTTC. Amino acids: CASSLGAGVVAEQYF.

V is TRBV28 and J is TRBJ1-5; possible D gene TRBD1, 6 bases. Trimming took 6 bases from V and 0 from J, leaving 12 bases between them. CDR1 and CDR2 from the germline V gene are MDHEN and SYDVKM. The CDR3 is 15 amino acids. The CDR3 DNA sequence: TGTGCCAGCAGGGCCCCACAGGGTAGCAATCAGCCCCAGCATTTT. Translating gives CASRAPQGSNQPQHF.

The V gene is TRBV5-4, the J gene TRBJ1-1; TRBD1 aligns across 8 bases. The germline V gene has CDR1 SGHNT and CDR2 YYREEE (reference sequence). CDR3 length: 15 amino acids. The junction had 16 bases not matched to a gene; V was cut back by 4 bases and J by 11 bases. CDR3 nucleotides: TGTGCCAGCAGCCCGTCGACAGGGGACCTCCTTGGGGCTTTCTTT. This encodes CASSPSTGDLLGAFF. The whole variable domain, remainder taken from reference TRBV5-4 and TRBJ1-1, is ETGVTQSPTHLIKTRGQQVTLRCSSQSGHNTVSWYQQALGQGPQFIFQYYREEENGRGNFPPRFSGLQFPNYSSELNVNALELDDSALYLCASSPSTGDLLGAFFGQGTRLTVV.